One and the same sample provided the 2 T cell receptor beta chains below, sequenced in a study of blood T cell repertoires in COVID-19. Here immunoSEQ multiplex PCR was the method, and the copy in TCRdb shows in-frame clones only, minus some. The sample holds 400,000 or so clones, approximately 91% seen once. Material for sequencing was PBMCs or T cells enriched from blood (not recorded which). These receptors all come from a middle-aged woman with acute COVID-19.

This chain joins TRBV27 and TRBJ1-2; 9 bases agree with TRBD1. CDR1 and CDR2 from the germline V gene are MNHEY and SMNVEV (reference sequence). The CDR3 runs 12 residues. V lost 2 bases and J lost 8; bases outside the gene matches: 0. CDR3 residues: CASSLTGGGYTF. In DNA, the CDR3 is TGTGCCAGCAGTTTAACAGGGGGCGGCTACACCTTC.

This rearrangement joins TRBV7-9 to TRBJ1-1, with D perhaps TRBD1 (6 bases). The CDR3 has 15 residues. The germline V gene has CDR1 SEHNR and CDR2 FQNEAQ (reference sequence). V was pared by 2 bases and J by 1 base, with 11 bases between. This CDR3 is CASSLLGAGNTEAFF. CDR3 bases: TGTGCCAGCAGCTTACTGGGGGCGGGGAACACTGAAGCTTTCTTT.